A single sample is the source of the 21 T cell receptor beta chains below, sequenced in a study of shared clonotypes between healthy human individuals. Data came from immunoSEQ multiplex PCR; TCRdb stores just in-frame clones and leaves some out. Among around 2,000,000 clones listed, 85% to 95% were seen once. Positive CCR7 selection of CD45RO-negative cells yielded the naive CD8 cells, and terminally differentiated effector memory CD45RA+ cells were excluded. What was sequenced was naive CD8+ T cells from PBMCs. The receptors shown here come from a man aged 18 to 29 in good health. Some clones in this sample may be carry-over from other donors' samples.

The gene calls are TRBV4-1 and TRBJ2-3; 13 bases are shared with TRBD2. The trim removed 1 base at V and 4 bases at J, leaving 11 bases unmatched. This CDR3 is built from 19 residues. CDR1 MGHRA and CDR2 YSYEKL come from the germline V gene. The CDR3 DNA is TGCGCCAGCAGCCAAGTTCCCCCGGGACTAGCGGGAAGCTCAGATACGCAGTATTTT. This sequence encodes CASSQVPPGLAGSSDTQYF.

This rearrangement joins TRBV10-1 to TRBJ1-4; D remains unclear. V lost 2 bases and J lost 10, with 14 bases in between. The CDR3 is 14 residues long. Germline loops: CDR1 WNHNN, CDR2 SYGVQD (reference sequence). DNA of the CDR3: TGCGCCAGCAGTGAGAGAAGAAACCTAGCAAAACTGTTTTTT. Residues: CASSERRNLAKLFF.

The chain uses TRBV28 and TRBJ2-3; TRBD2 is a possible D gene (5 bases). Trimming shortened V by 6 bases and J by 0 bases, and 16 bases separated the two germline ends. CDR3 size: 16 residues. Germline-derived CDR1 and CDR2 are MDHEN and SYDVKM. DNA for the CDR3: TGTGCCAGCAGGAGGAGGCTTACTTCTAGCACAGATACGCAGTATTTT. It translates to CASRRRLTSSTDTQYF. The full variable domain, its missing parts supplied by reference TRBV28 and TRBJ2-3, is DVKVTQSSRYLVKRTGEKVFLECVQDMDHENMFWYRQDPGLGLRLIYFSYDVKMKEKGDIPEGYSVSREKKERFSLILESASTNQTSMYLCASRRRLTSSTDTQYFGPGTRLTVL.

The chain recombines TRBV28 with TRBJ2-3, with TRBD2 identical over 15 bases. Germline V lookup: CDR1 MDHEN, CDR2 SYDVKM. J was trimmed by 1 base and V by 7 bases; bases with no gene match: 9. CDR3 size: 18 residues. As DNA, the CDR3 is TGTGCCAGCACCCCGGGACTAGCGGGAGGCCCCGGCACAGATACGCAGTATTTT. Amino acid sequence: CASTPGLAGGPGTDTQYF. The variable domain in full, with the rest retrieved from reference TRBV28 and TRBJ2-3, is DVKVTQSSRYLVKRTGEKVFLECVQDMDHENMFWYRQDPGLGLRLIYFSYDVKMKEKGDIPEGYSVSREKKERFSLILESASTNQTSMYLCASTPGLAGGPGTDTQYFGPGTRLTVL.

V is TRBV13 and J is TRBJ1-1; D gene uncertain. This CDR3 is 16 amino acids long. The V and J ends lost 5 bases and 2 bases respectively, with 18 bases between them. The germline V gene has CDR1 PRHDT and CDR2 FYEKMQ (reference sequence). As DNA, the CDR3 is TGTGCCAGCAGCCCCCAAGGTCACCGCCTTAACACTGAAGCTTTCTTT. This sequence encodes CASSPQGHRLNTEAFF.

Points on this clone: The sample has other DNA sequences that encode this CDR3 too. This chain connects TRBV28 to TRBJ2-1; D gene uncertain. Germline loops: CDR1 MDHEN, CDR2 SYDVKM. This CDR3 spans 11 amino acids. V lost 5 bases to trimming and J lost 7 bases, with 6 bases between them. In DNA, the CDR3 is TGTGCCAGCAGTCGTAGTAATGAGCAGTTCTTC. Its protein is CASSRSNEQFF.

V is TRBV10-3 and J is TRBJ1-5, with D perhaps matching TRBD1 (5 bases). V was trimmed by 7 bases and J by 2 bases, leaving 15 bases between them. Germline CDR1 and CDR2: ENHRY and SYGVKD. The CDR3 has 15 residues. The CDR3 nucleotides are TGTGCCATCACGTTGGGGGTAGAGGGCAATCAGCCCCAGCATTTT. Protein: CAITLGVEGNQPQHF.

This chain uses TRBV5-6 with TRBJ1-1; D perhaps matches TRBD1 (6 bases). This CDR3 region has 16 residues. Germline assignment: CDR1 SGHDT and CDR2 YYEEEE. Deletions cut 0 bases from V and 1 base from J, with 13 bases between. The CDR3 protein is CASSLGQGTGNTEAFF. CDR3 DNA sequence: TGTGCCAGCAGCTTGGGGCAGGGGACGGGGAACACTGAAGCTTTCTTT. Full variable domain (outside the CDR3, taken from reference TRBV5-6 and TRBJ1-1): DAGVTQSPTHLIKTRGQQVTLRCSPKSGHDTVSWYQQALGQGPQFIFQYYEEEERQRGNFPDRFSGHQFPNYSSELNVNALLLGDSALYLCASSLGQGTGNTEAFFGQGTRLTVV.

DNA of the CDR3: TGTGCCAGCAGCTTAACTACAGGGTGGCACGAGCAGTACTTC. Its translation is CASSLTTGWHEQYF. The chain links TRBV11-2 to TRBJ2-7, with D possibly being TRBD1 (6 bases). The V and J ends lost 2 bases and 5 bases respectively, with 13 bases between them. This CDR3 region has 14 residues. Per germline, CDR1 SGHAT and CDR2 FQNNGV.

The V and J genes are TRBV27 and TRBJ1-5; tentative D call: TRBD1 (6 bases). Per germline, CDR1 MNHEY and CDR2 SMNVEV (reference sequence). The CDR3 consists of 14 residues. V gave up 5 bases and J gave up 6 bases, with 14 bases separating them. The DNA for the CDR3 is TGTGCCAGCAGTGCAACCAGGGGTGGTCAGCCCCAGCATTTT. Its translation is CASSATRGGQPQHF.

This chain joins TRBV9 and TRBJ2-2; tentatively, D is TRBD2 (6 bases). This CDR3 has 16 amino acids. CDR1 is SGDLS and CDR2 is YYNGEE in the germline V gene. Trimming stripped 3 bases from V and 1 base from J, with 13 bases between. CDR3 in amino acids: CASSATSRMNTGELFF. The CDR3 coding sequence is TGTGCCAGCAGCGCCACTAGCAGGATGAACACCGGGGAGCTGTTTTTT. The whole variable domain, remainder taken from reference TRBV9 and TRBJ2-2, is DSGVTQTPKHLITATGQRVTLRCSPRSGDLSVYWYQQSLDQGLQFLIQYYNGEERAKGNILERFSAQQFPDLHSELNLSSLELGDSALYFCASSATSRMNTGELFFGEGSRLTVL.

J is TRBJ1-2 and V is TRBV27, with TRBD1 matching over 9 bases. This CDR3 is built from 17 residues. Germline assignment: CDR1 MNHEY and CDR2 SMNVEV (reference sequence). V lost 2 bases to trimming and J lost 4 bases; unmatched junction nucleotides: 11. CDR3 sequence reads: CASSLSFRTGGSYGYTF. The CDR3 coding sequence is TGTGCCAGCAGTTTAAGTTTTAGAACAGGGGGCAGCTATGGCTACACCTTC.

The CDR3 reads CASSFEETGPNYEQYF. CDR3 in DNA: TGTGCCAGCAGCTTTGAAGAGACAGGGCCGAACTACGAGCAGTACTTC. V gene TRBV5-8 combines with J gene TRBJ2-7, with 7 bases that match TRBD1. Germline V lookup: CDR1 SGHTS, CDR2 YDEGEE. Unmatched junction bases numbered 11, after V lost 2 bases and J lost 3 bases. The CDR3 spans 16 residues.

The genes are TRBV7-2 and TRBJ1-2; 8 nucleotides agree with TRBD1. Trimming removed 5 bases from V and 6 bases from J; junction bases left unmatched: 5. This CDR3 region has 13 residues. Germline loops: CDR1 SGHTA, CDR2 FQGNSA. The CDR3 reads CASSLTGVNGYTF. DNA of the CDR3: TGTGCCAGCAGCCTGACAGGGGTGAATGGCTACACCTTC.

The gene calls are TRBV28 and TRBJ2-7, with TRBD2 matching 7 bases. The trim removed 7 bases at V and 3 bases at J, leaving 9 bases unmatched. CDR1 and CDR2 (germline): MDHEN, SYDVKM. The CDR3 covers 14 residues. CDR3 protein: CASNIGGSGYEQYF. Written as DNA, the CDR3 is TGTGCCAGCAATATTGGCGGGAGTGGCTACGAGCAGTACTTC.

This clone occurred a few times. This chain connects TRBV9 to TRBJ1-1; TRBD1 might be the D (6 bases). The germline V and J ends were trimmed by 4 bases and 1 base, with 14 bases remaining between them. The CDR3 has 15 residues. Germline V gives CDR1 SGDLS, CDR2 YYNGEE. The CDR3: CASSPADSPNTEAFF. The CDR3 coding sequence is TGTGCCAGCAGCCCAGCGGACAGCCCGAACACTGAAGCTTTCTTT.

The CDR3 nucleotides are TGCGCCAGCAGTCCCGGGACTAACGACTACAATGAGCAGTTCTTC. Its translation: CASSPGTNDYNEQFF. The chain has TRBV4-1 and TRBJ2-1; 7 bases align to TRBD2. The CDR3 loop spans 15 amino acids. Germline V gene lookup returns CDR1 MGHRA and CDR2 YSYEKL. With V trimmed by 6 bases and J by 3 bases, 8 bases remained unmatched.

This chain links TRBV9 with TRBJ2-1; 13 bases fit TRBD2. Per germline, CDR1 SGDLS and CDR2 YYNGEE. The CDR3 has 15 amino acids. V was pared by 3 bases and J by 9 bases, with 6 bases of the junction left unmatched. Written as DNA, the CDR3 is TGTGCCAGCAGCGCTACTAGCGGGAGGGCCACTGAGCAGTTCTTC. This translates into CASSATSGRATEQFF.

The rearrangement joins TRBV6-5 to TRBJ2-7; a possible D gene is TRBD1 (5 bases). CDR3 length: 14 amino acids. CDR1 and CDR2 (germline): MNHEY, SVGAGI. V lost 5 bases and J lost 3, with 14 bases in between. The CDR3 bases are TGTGCCAGCAGTGAGACGACAGAAAACTACGAGCAGTACTTC. Protein product: CASSETTENYEQYF.

This chain connects TRBV9 to TRBJ2-1; TRBD2 aligns across 11 bases. The CDR3 loop spans 15 amino acids. Germline values: CDR1 SGDLS, CDR2 YYNGEE. J was trimmed by 2 bases and V by 4 bases; bases with no gene match: 2. In nucleotides, the CDR3 is TGTGCCAGCAGCCAACTAGCGGGAGCCTACAATGAGCAGTTCTTC. Protein product: CASSQLAGAYNEQFF.

The rearrangement joins TRBV11-2 to TRBJ2-2; D gene uncertain. V shed 5 bases and J shed 4 bases, with 8 bases lying between them. Germline V gene lookup returns CDR1 SGHAT and CDR2 FQNNGV. This CDR3 is built from 13 residues. For the CDR3, the DNA is TGTGCCAGCAGCCTTCGGTCCACCGGGGAGCTGTTTTTT. This translates into CASSLRSTGELFF.